Following are 27 T cell receptor beta chains from one sample sequenced in a study of shared clonotypes between healthy human individuals. Only in-frame clones appear in the TCRdb table, and some are missing; sequencing was by immunoSEQ multiplex PCR. The sample records more than 2 million clones, 85% to 95% being singletons. Sequencing was carried out using naive CD4+ T cells sorted from blood. Specified subset: CD45RA+ positively selected. The source is a man aged 18 to 30 in good health.

The CDR3 region has the DNA TGTGCCAGCAGCTCCGAGGGACAGGGGATCGGGCATGGCTACACCTTC. This gives the protein CASSSEGQGIGHGYTF. The chain uses TRBV7-9 and TRBJ1-2, with 10 bases aligning to TRBD1. V trimming: 4 bases; J trimming: 6 bases; junction bases outside the gene matches: 11. Germline CDR1 reads SEHNR; CDR2 reads FQNEAQ (reference sequence). This CDR3 comprises 16 residues.

The chain joins TRBV15 to TRBJ1-5; D may be TRBD1 (5 bases). Germline CDR1 and CDR2: LNHNV and YYDKDF (reference sequence). The CDR3 has 17 residues. V was trimmed by 3 bases and J by 9 bases, leaving 24 bases between them. CDR3 residues: CATSRALLAGSLWPQHF. The CDR3, as DNA: TGTGCCACCAGCAGGGCTCTGTTGGCAGGGTCTTTGTGGCCCCAGCATTTT.

This clone was found once. The chain has TRBV27 and TRBJ1-2, with a tentative D call TRBD1 (6 bases). Germline V gene lookup returns CDR1 MNHEY and CDR2 SMNVEV (reference sequence). V dropped 2 bases and J dropped 8 bases, with 15 bases sitting between them. The CDR3 loop spans 14 amino acids. In DNA form, the CDR3 reads TGTGCCAGCAGTTTACCCGACAGGCCCCCGGGCTACACCTTC. As protein: CASSLPDRPPGYTF.

In its sample, this clone was seen once. The chain has TRBV10-3 and TRBJ1-4; 10 nucleotides match TRBD1. The length of the CDR3 is 14 residues. V gave up 6 bases and J gave up 7 bases; unmatched junction bases: 5. Per the germline V gene, CDR1 is ENHRY and CDR2 is SYGVKD. CDR3 protein: CAISWTGGGEKLFF. The CDR3 DNA sequence: TGTGCCATCAGCTGGACAGGGGGTGGTGAAAAACTGTTTTTT.

V is TRBV7-8 and J is TRBJ2-1; D may match TRBD1 or TRBD2 (5 bases each). CDR1 is SGHVS and CDR2 is FQNEAQ in the germline V gene. The CDR3 totals 14 residues. Between the trimmed V and J ends, which lost 1 base and 10 bases, there was a span of 14 bases. Written as DNA, the CDR3 is TGTGCCAGCAGCTTAGTCGGGACGCCGTCGGAGCAGTTCTTC. Residues: CASSLVGTPSEQFF.

With respect to this clone: In the same sample, other DNA sequences code for this CDR3. This chain connects TRBV19 to TRBJ2-7, with TRBD1 as a possible D gene (5 bases). V was cut by 7 bases and J by 0 bases, with 7 bases left in between. This CDR3 comprises 12 residues. Germline CDR1 is LNHDA and CDR2 is SQIVND (reference sequence). The CDR3 bases are TGTGCCAGTAAAGACAGCTCCTACGAGCAGTACTTC. The encoded protein is CASKDSSYEQYF.

This clone occurred once. The chain couples TRBV18 to TRBJ2-7; tentatively, D is TRBD1 (5 bases). V gave up 8 bases and J gave up 6 bases, with 20 bases separating them. This CDR3 is 14 amino acids long. The germline V gene encodes CDR1 KGHSH and CDR2 LQKENI. CDR3 protein: CASTQTATSIEQYF. CDR3 nucleotides: TGTGCCAGCACCCAGACAGCGACATCGATCGAGCAGTACTTC.

This clone was seen a single time. The J gene is TRBJ2-1, the V gene TRBV6-5, with D hard to call. Germline assignment: CDR1 MNHEY and CDR2 SVGAGI. Trimming cost V 2 bases and J 7 bases, with 9 bases left between them. The CDR3 covers 13 residues. CDR3 bases: TGTGCCAGCAGTTACCGCGACCTGAATGAGCAGTTCTTC. This encodes CASSYRDLNEQFF.

The chain carries TRBV5-6 and TRBJ2-6, with D possibly matching TRBD1 (6 bases). The germline gives CDR1 SGHDT, CDR2 YYEEEE. The CDR3 is 17 residues long. V was pared by 4 bases and J by 0 bases, with 14 bases between. The CDR3 DNA reads TGTGCCAGCAGCGGGGGACACACCAACTCTGGGGCCAACGTCCTGACTTTC. Its translation: CASSGGHTNSGANVLTF.

As for this clone: Its ends do not fully match the called genes, so a read error is possible. The gene calls are TRBV9 and TRBJ2-1; 7 bases are a match to TRBD2. The CDR3 runs to 15 residues. Germline values: CDR1 SGDLS, CDR2 YYNGEE. CDR3 sequence reads: CASSVTGLFFNEQFF. The CDR3 coding sequence is TGTGCCAGCAGCGTAACGGGACTATTTTTCAATGAGCAATTCTTC.

The rearrangement uses TRBV10-2 and TRBJ1-6; unclear D gene. V lost 6 bases, J lost 7 bases, and 10 bases lay in between. From germline, CDR1 is WSHSY and CDR2 SAAADI. The CDR3 is made up of 13 amino acids. CDR3 sequence (DNA): TGCGCCAGCAGGGTTGTGGGGAATTCACCCCTCCACTTT. Its translation is CASRVVGNSPLHF.

The rearrangement joins TRBV7-9 to TRBJ2-1; TRBD1 matches 7 bases. V shed 3 bases and J 2 bases; nucleotides not matched to a gene: 4. Looked up from germline, CDR1 is SEHNR and CDR2 is FQNEAQ (reference sequence). The CDR3 is 15 amino acids. For the CDR3, the DNA is TGTGCCAGCAGCTTTAGGGGACAGCCCTACAATGAGCAGTTCTTC. Protein sequence: CASSFRGQPYNEQFF.

CDR3 protein: CASSPNAKSDTQYF. Written as DNA, the CDR3 is TGTGCCAGTAGTCCTAACGCTAAGTCAGATACGCAGTATTTT. The chain is built from TRBV19 and TRBJ2-3; no reliable D call. V was cut by 5 bases and J by 4 bases, with 13 bases left in between. The CDR3 has 14 residues. Germline V gives CDR1 LNHDA, CDR2 SQIVND (reference sequence).

The rearrangement joins TRBV6-6 to TRBJ1-2, with TRBD1 as a possible D gene (5 bases). V lost 10 bases and J 1 base, leaving 16 bases between the germline ends. Germline V gene lookup returns CDR1 MNHNY and CDR2 SVGAGI (reference sequence). This CDR3 is 14 amino acids long. The CDR3: CATLGQGFNYGYTF. In DNA, the CDR3 is TGTGCCACCTTGGGGCAGGGCTTTAACTATGGCTACACCTTC.

This clone was observed once. This chain links TRBV4-1 with TRBJ1-3, with a possible D match to TRBD1 (5 bases). CDR3 length equals 15 residues. V lost 6 bases and J 4 bases, leaving 16 bases between the germline ends. The germline gives CDR1 MGHRA, CDR2 YSYEKL. The CDR3 coding sequence is TGCGCCAGCAGGGACCAAGGGGCCTCCGGAAACACCATATATTTT. Its protein is CASRDQGASGNTIYF.

The V call is TRBV30, the J call TRBJ2-6; no definite D call. Germline V gives CDR1 GTSNPN, CDR2 SVGIG (reference sequence). CDR3 length: 15 residues. Trimming removed 0 bases at V and 0 bases at J, with 6 bases between. CDR3 coding DNA: TGTGCCTGGAGTGTAAGTAACTCTGGGGCCAACGTCCTGACTTTC. Protein sequence: CAWSVSNSGANVLTF.

The V call is TRBV29-1, the J call TRBJ1-3, with TRBD1 matching over 9 bases. Germline-derived CDR1 and CDR2 are SQVTM and ANQGSEA. The CDR3 covers 14 residues. With 6 bases clipped from V and 2 bases from J, the junction kept 5 bases outside the gene matches. CDR3 sequence: CSVGQGTTGNTIYF. The CDR3 DNA sequence: TGCAGCGTCGGACAGGGGACGACTGGAAACACCATATATTTT.

In regard to this clone: Other DNA sequences in this sample translate to the same CDR3. The V gene is TRBV7-2, the J gene TRBJ2-5; D is perhaps TRBD2 (5 bases). This CDR3 comprises 12 residues. V was pared by 4 bases and J by 5 bases, with 8 bases between. From germline, CDR1 is SGHTA and CDR2 FQGNSA. CDR3 amino acids: CASSSRGETQYF. In nucleotides, the CDR3 is TGTGCCAGCAGCTCCCGGGGTGAGACCCAGTACTTC. The full variable domain, completed using reference TRBV7-2 and TRBJ2-5, is GAGVSQSPSNKVTEKGKDVELRCDPISGHTALYWYRQSLGQGLEFLIYFQGNSAPDKSGLPSDRFSAERTGGSVSTLTIQRTQQEDSAVYLCASSSRGETQYFGPGTRLLVL.

V gene TRBV15 combines with J gene TRBJ1-3; D uncertain. Trimming stripped 0 bases from V and 3 bases from J, with 12 bases between. CDR1 and CDR2 (germline): LNHNV, YYDKDF (reference sequence). The CDR3 runs 16 residues. The CDR3 bases are TGTGCCACCAGCAGAGATGGGGTAGGGTTTGGAAACACCATATATTTT. It encodes CATSRDGVGFGNTIYF.

The chain couples TRBV6-5 to TRBJ2-2; D gene ambiguous. The ends were cut back, 4 bases at V and 5 bases at J, with 11 bases in the middle. This CDR3 is built from 14 residues. Germline assignment: CDR1 MNHEY and CDR2 SVGAGI. Here the CDR3 DNA reads TGTGCCAGCAGTTCCCCCGGGCGGACCGGGGAGCTGTTTTTT. It is translated as CASSSPGRTGELFF.

This rearrangement joins TRBV5-1 to TRBJ2-7; D remains ambiguous. The CDR3 runs 13 residues. From germline, CDR1 is SGHRS and CDR2 YFSETQ. Deletions cut 7 bases from V and 3 bases from J, with 14 bases between. The CDR3: CASSEDIFYEQYF. In DNA, the CDR3 is TGCGCCAGCTCCGAAGACATTTTCTACGAGCAGTACTTC.

The gene calls are TRBV4-1 and TRBJ1-2, with D tentatively TRBD1 (6 bases). The CDR3 totals 18 residues. The V gene's germline CDR1 is MGHRA and CDR2 YSYEKL. Trimming pared 4 bases from V and 5 bases from J, leaving 26 bases between. CDR3 DNA sequence: TGCGCCAGCAGCCCCATGGTTGGGACATTCCCTCGTAATTATGGCTACACCTTC. It codes for CASSPMVGTFPRNYGYTF.

CDR3 coding DNA: TGCGCCAGCAGCTTCGACGGTGCTCCCTACAATGAGCAGTTCTTC. Protein product: CASSFDGAPYNEQFF. The chain carries TRBV5-1 and TRBJ2-1, with D hard to call. Trimming removed 2 bases from V and 2 bases from J, with 11 bases in between. The germline V gene encodes CDR1 SGHRS and CDR2 YFSETQ. This CDR3 is 15 amino acids long.

The chain links TRBV6-1 to TRBJ1-5; 7 nucleotides agree with TRBD1. This CDR3 has 15 amino acids. From germline, CDR1 is MNHNS and CDR2 SASEGT. After removal of 5 bases from V and 1 base from J, the junction contained 5 bases not matched to a gene. The DNA of the CDR3 is TGTGCCAGCAGTTTTGCGGGACAGAGCAATCAGCCCCAGCATTTT. Translated, it gives CASSFAGQSNQPQHF.

The chain recombines TRBV7-2 with TRBJ1-6, with a tentative D call TRBD1 (6 bases). Trimming pared 3 bases from V and 7 bases from J, leaving 10 bases between. From germline, CDR1 is SGHTA and CDR2 FQGNSA. The CDR3 spans 14 residues. This CDR3 is CASSFGQQNSPLHF. The CDR3 DNA reads as TGTGCCAGCAGCTTTGGACAGCAGAATTCACCCCTCCACTTT.

V and J are TRBV2 and TRBJ2-5, with D possibly being TRBD1 (6 bases). CDR1 is SNHLY, CDR2 FYNNEI, per germline. V was cut by 6 bases and J by 5 bases, with 13 bases left in between. The CDR3 totals 13 residues. CDR3 DNA: TGTGCCAGCAGGGGGACATCGAGGGAGACCCAGTACTTC. It translates to CASRGTSRETQYF.

Concerning this clone: The same CDR3 arises from other DNA sequences in this sample as well. The chain couples TRBV30 to TRBJ1-1; TRBD1 agrees at 10 bases. The ends lost 4 bases at V and 5 bases at J; junction bases unmatched: 1. The V gene's germline CDR1 is GTSNPN and CDR2 SVGIG (reference sequence). The CDR3 extends over 12 amino acids. The CDR3 DNA is TGTGCCTGGACGGACAGGGGGACTGAAGCTTTCTTT. This sequence encodes CAWTDRGTEAFF.